What follows are 13 T cell receptor beta chains derived from one specimen sequenced in a study of T cells in localized non-small cell lung cancer. The repertoire was sequenced with immunoSEQ multiplex PCR; TCRdb's copy has only in-frame clones and lacks some. The top ten hold 16% of the sample, which has roughly 2,000 clones, 20% to 25% seen once. Sample: lung tumor tissue, taken before any cancer treatment. These receptors were obtained from a male donor older than 55 with stage II lung adenocarcinoma.

This clone came up a few times. V usage is TRBV6-8 and J usage is TRBJ1-5; D remains ambiguous. In germline, CDR1 is MNHGY, CDR2 SAAAGT. Trimming shortened V by 7 bases and J by 9 bases, and 16 bases separated the two germline ends. The CDR3 is 13 amino acids. CDR3 bases: TGTGCCAGCACCCTTCATCAGTCGGGGCCCCAGCATTTT. It yields the protein CASTLHQSGPQHF.

By share of the sample, this clone is medium-sized. The chain links TRBV2 to TRBJ2-2; 7 bases agree with TRBD1. The V segment lost 7 bases and the J segment 1 base; nucleotides outside the gene matches: 6. The V gene's germline CDR1 is SNHLY and CDR2 FYNNEI. The CDR3 is 15 amino acids. The CDR3 spells CASTLGQQNTGELFF. Here the CDR3 DNA reads TGTGCCAGCACATTGGGACAGCAGAACACCGGGGAGCTGTTTTTT.

In its sample, this clone was seen a few times. The chain combines TRBV14 with TRBJ2-7; TRBD2 matches 8 bases. The CDR3 totals 17 residues. Germline V gives CDR1 SGHDN, CDR2 FVKESK. V was pared by 2 bases and J by 5 bases, with 14 bases of the junction left unmatched. CDR3 protein: CASSQPTHGRAFHEQYF. The DNA of the CDR3 is TGTGCCAGCAGCCAACCAACACACGGGAGGGCCTTCCACGAGCAGTACTTC.

The sample holds a few counts of this clone. The chain combines TRBV4-1 with TRBJ2-6; TRBD2 matches 8 bases. This CDR3 spans 19 amino acids. Losses at the gene ends were 4 bases for V and 1 base for J; bases not matched to a gene: 12. From germline, CDR1 is MGHRA and CDR2 YSYEKL. The CDR3 is CASSPSRAGGLSGANVLTF. Written as DNA, the CDR3 is TGCGCCAGCAGCCCGTCTCGGGCGGGAGGCCTTTCTGGGGCCAACGTCCTGACTTTC.

In its sample, this clone is medium-sized. The genes are TRBV11-3 and TRBJ2-7, with D possibly matching TRBD2 (6 bases). Trimming cost V 5 bases and J 2 bases, with 13 bases left between them. The CDR3 spans 14 residues. Germline CDR1 is SGHNT and CDR2 is YENEEA. The CDR3 coding sequence is TGTGCCAGCAGCCCCGGGACTGCCCCCTACGAGCAGTACTTC. This gives the protein CASSPGTAPYEQYF.

This CDR3 is CASSLSGTSTDTQYF. CDR3 coding DNA: TGTGCCAGCAGCCTTAGCGGGACTAGCACAGATACGCAGTATTTT. The chain recombines TRBV11-3 with TRBJ2-3, with 8 bases fitting TRBD2. Looked up from germline, CDR1 is SGHNT and CDR2 is YENEEA. V was clipped by 5 bases and J by 0 bases; unmatched bases: 4. This CDR3 is 15 amino acids long.

The sample holds a few counts of this clone. The chain links TRBV6-7 to TRBJ1-2, with 7 bases aligning to TRBD1. TRBV6-7 is reported as an ORF; its role is uncertain. The CDR3 totals 11 residues. V dropped 5 bases and J dropped 11; count of bases not matched to a gene: 5. As DNA, the CDR3 is TGTGCCAGCAGTCTCGGGACAGTGTACACCTTC. Its translation: CASSLGTVYTF.

The gene calls are TRBV18 and TRBJ2-7; TRBD2 agrees at 10 bases. The V segment lost 6 bases and the J segment 1 base; nucleotides outside the gene matches: 12. Germline CDR1 and CDR2: KGHSH and LQKENI. This CDR3 spans 17 amino acids. The CDR3 protein is CASSLLSSGSVSYEQYF. The CDR3 DNA reads as TGTGCCAGCTCCCTCTTGTCTAGCGGGAGTGTGTCCTACGAGCAGTACTTC.

This clone is deemed medium-sized. The chain uses TRBV11-3 and TRBJ2-7; 7 bases match TRBD2. After removal of 1 base from V and 2 bases from J, the junction contained 5 bases not matched to a gene. Germline V gene sequence: CDR1 SGHNT, CDR2 YENEEA. The CDR3 length is 15 residues. The CDR3: CASSLVWEGPYEQYF. The CDR3 DNA reads TGTGCCAGCAGCTTAGTCTGGGAGGGGCCCTACGAGCAGTACTTC.

The V gene is TRBV19, the J gene TRBJ2-5; 7 bases line up with TRBD2. The V gene end was trimmed by 0 bases and the J gene end by 1 base; junction bases not matched to a gene: 2. This CDR3 is 15 amino acids long. Germline CDR1 is LNHDA and CDR2 is SQIVND (reference sequence). CDR3 coding DNA: TGTGCCAGTAGTATAGATCTAGCGGTCCAAGAGACCCAGTACTTC. This encodes CASSIDLAVQETQYF. The full variable domain, in which reference TRBV19 and TRBJ2-5 provide the parts outside the CDR3, is DGGITQSPKYLFRKEGQNVTLSCEQNLNHDAMYWYRQDPGQGLRLIYYSQIVNDFQKGDIAEGYSVSREKKESFPLTVTSAQKNPTAFYLCASSIDLAVQETQYFGPGTRLLVL.

There are a few counts of this clone. The V and J genes are TRBV5-1 and TRBJ2-2; possible D gene TRBD2, 5 bases. This CDR3 has 16 residues. The V and J ends lost 4 bases and 6 bases respectively, with 19 bases between them. Germline V CDR1 and CDR2: SGHRS, YFSETQ. The CDR3 bases are TGCGCCAGCAGCCCAACCGGGATAAGTTCGGCCGGGGAGCTGTTTTTT. It codes for CASSPTGISSAGELFF.

The J gene is TRBJ1-1, the V gene TRBV11-3; 10 bases match TRBD1. Trimming removed 3 bases from V and 0 bases from J; junction bases left unmatched: 4. Germline V CDR1 and CDR2: SGHNT, YENEEA. The CDR3 sequence is 16 residues long. The CDR3 DNA reads as TGTGCCAGCAGCTTGGAGGGACAGGGGATGAACACTGAAGCTTTCTTT. Translating gives CASSLEGQGMNTEAFF.

This rearrangement joins TRBV1 to TRBJ1-2; the DNA was not used to check the table's D call, TRBD1. TRBV1 is recorded as a pseudogene. The CDR3 length is 15 residues. The CDR3 sequence: CASSPRQGSYYGYTF. CDR3 coding DNA: TGCGCCAGCAGCCCGCGACAGGGTAGTTACTATGGCTACACCTTC.